These 21 T cell receptor beta chains came from one sample sequenced in a study of control samples from healthy donors and cancer patients. Using immunoSEQ multiplex PCR, the repertoire was profiled, and TCRdb retains in-frame clones only, with some absent. The profile shows about 180,000 clones, 90% to 95% of them singletons. The sequencing sample was made of blood. Receptors were obtained from a man aged 25 to 40 in good health.

CDR3 sequence (DNA): TGTGCCAGCACGTTGGCAGGCCCTGAAGCTTTCTTT. Translating gives CASTLAGPEAFF. This sequence joins TRBV6-5 and TRBJ1-1; D call uncertain. The CDR3 is 12 residues long. The V and J ends lost 7 bases and 6 bases respectively, with 12 bases between them. Germline V gene data show CDR1 as MNHEY and CDR2 as SVGAGI.

V gene TRBV5-1 combines with J gene TRBJ1-1; D remains unclear. Deletions cut 4 bases from V and 4 bases from J, with 17 bases between. CDR1 SGHRS and CDR2 YFSETQ come from the germline V gene. CDR3 length: 15 residues. The DNA of the CDR3 is TGCGCCAGCAGCCTGGCGGCAGGAGGGTCCACTGAAGCTTTCTTT. It encodes CASSLAAGGSTEAFF. The full variable domain, rest sourced from reference TRBV5-1 and TRBJ1-1, is KAGVTQTPRYLIKTRGQQVTLSCSPISGHRSVSWYQQTPGQGLQFLFEYFSETQRNKGNFPGRFSGRQFSNSRSEMNVSTLELGDSALYLCASSLAAGGSTEAFFGQGTRLTVV.

The CDR3 loop is CASSPRDREFVTQYF. The CDR3 nucleotides are TGTGCCAGCAGCCCCCGGGACAGGGAATTCGTGACCCAGTACTTC. The chain has TRBV7-2 and TRBJ2-5, with 9 bases lining up with TRBD1. CDR3 length: 15 residues. After removal of 5 bases from V and 7 bases from J, the junction contained 11 bases not matched to a gene. CDR1 SGHTA and CDR2 FQGNSA come from the germline V gene. The whole variable domain, remainder taken from reference TRBV7-2 and TRBJ2-5, is GAGVSQSPSNKVTEKGKDVELRCDPISGHTALYWYRQSLGQGLEFLIYFQGNSAPDKSGLPSDRFSAERTGGSVSTLTIQRTQQEDSAVYLCASSPRDREFVTQYFGPGTRLLVL.

This rearrangement joins TRBV5-1 to TRBJ2-1, with D maybe TRBD2 (6 bases). The germline V and J ends were trimmed by 1 base and 0 bases, with 14 bases remaining between them. Per germline, CDR1 SGHRS and CDR2 YFSETQ. The CDR3 length is 17 residues. Written as DNA, the CDR3 is TGCGCCAGCAGCTTGTCCGTCCCCGGGAGCTCCTACAATGAGCAGTTCTTC. It translates to CASSLSVPGSSYNEQFF.

The chain carries TRBV7-2 and TRBJ2-5; D is uncertain. V was pared by 2 bases and J by 5 bases, with 12 bases between. The CDR3 length is 14 residues. Germline V gene sequence: CDR1 SGHTA, CDR2 FQGNSA. The CDR3 nucleotides are TGTGCCAGCAGCTTATACGGCCCCTCCGAGACCCAGTACTTC. Protein: CASSLYGPSETQYF. Supplemented by reference TRBV7-2 and TRBJ2-5, the full variable domain reads GAGVSQSPSNKVTEKGKDVELRCDPISGHTALYWYRQSLGQGLEFLIYFQGNSAPDKSGLPSDRFSAERTGGSVSTLTIQRTQQEDSAVYLCASSLYGPSETQYFGPGTRLLVL.

Worth noting for this clone: Other DNA sequences in this sample translate to the same CDR3. This chain links TRBV3-1 (or the pseudogene TRBV3-2) with TRBJ1-2; D gene uncertain. Trimming removed 3 bases from V and 8 bases from J, with 7 bases in between. From germline, CDR1 is LGHDT and CDR2 YNNKEL (reference sequence). This CDR3 has 11 residues. CDR3 region: CASSQGGGYTF. The CDR3 DNA reads TGTGCCAGCAGCCAGGGAGGAGGCTACACCTTC.

The V call is TRBV6-5, the J call TRBJ1-3, with a tentative D call TRBD1 (6 bases). Germline lookup yields CDR1 MNHEY and CDR2 SVGAGI. V lost 5 bases to trimming and J lost 0 bases, with 11 bases between them. This CDR3 has 15 amino acids. CDR3 sequence: CASSTGTTSGNTIYF. The CDR3 DNA reads as TGTGCCAGCAGTACCGGGACAACCTCTGGAAACACCATATATTTT.

The rearrangement links TRBV29-1 to TRBJ1-1; tentative D call: TRBD1 (6 bases). CDR1 is SQVTM, CDR2 ANQGSEA, per germline. This CDR3 contains 13 residues. V gave up 3 bases and J gave up 4 bases, with 12 bases separating them. The CDR3 region is CSVDWGQGTEAFF. The CDR3 DNA reads TGCAGCGTTGATTGGGGGCAAGGCACTGAAGCTTTCTTT.

On this clone itself: One end of the junction does not line up with germline, which may come from a read error. The chain employs TRBV12-3 or TRBV12-4 and TRBJ1-2, with TRBD1 identical over 7 bases. CDR3 length: 11 amino acids. The CDR3 sequence: CASSLRGARAF. The CDR3 DNA follows: TGTGCCAGCAGCCTCAGGGGGGCTAGGGCCTTC.

A single count supports this clone. The chain has TRBV2 and TRBJ1-6; a possible D gene is TRBD1 (5 bases). This CDR3 is 14 amino acids long. V dropped 3 bases and J dropped 6 bases, with 9 bases sitting between them. Germline V CDR1 and CDR2: SNHLY, FYNNEI. CDR3 sequence (DNA): TGTGCCAGCAGTGACCTCCAGGGTAATTCACCCCTCCACTTT. Amino acid sequence: CASSDLQGNSPLHF.

This chain links TRBV20-1 with TRBJ2-7; TRBD1 aligns across 8 bases. Germline CDR1 is DFQATT and CDR2 is SNEGSKA (reference sequence). The CDR3 has 11 residues. CDR3 loop: CGLGTGAEQYF. For the CDR3, the DNA is TGCGGCCTCGGGACAGGAGCTGAGCAGTACTTC.

The chain carries TRBV13 and TRBJ2-1; a possible D gene is TRBD2 (6 bases). V lost 4 bases to trimming and J lost 2 bases, with 21 bases between them. Germline V gene sequence: CDR1 PRHDT, CDR2 FYEKMQ (reference sequence). There are 18 residues in the CDR3. CDR3 DNA sequence: TGTGCCAGCAGCTCGACTCTGCCCCTAGCGCTCCCCTACAATGAGCAGTTCTTC. This sequence encodes CASSSTLPLALPYNEQFF. The whole variable domain, filled in from reference TRBV13 and TRBJ2-1, reads AAGVIQSPRHLIKEKRETATLKCYPIPRHDTVYWYQQGPGQDPQFLISFYEKMQSDKGSIPDRFSAQQFSDYHSELNMSSLELGDSALYFCASSSTLPLALPYNEQFFGPGTRLTVL.

J is TRBJ2-7 and V is TRBV5-1; 10 bases match TRBD2. This CDR3 is 16 amino acids long. CDR1 and CDR2 (germline): SGHRS, YFSETQ. The junction had 9 bases not matched to a gene; V was cut back by 0 bases and J by 6 bases. The CDR3 nucleotides read TGCGCCAGCAGCTTGGCCGGGGCTAGCGGGAGTCGCGAGCAGTACTTC. This gives the protein CASSLAGASGSREQYF.

The chain has TRBV5-1 and TRBJ1-2, with a possible D match to TRBD1 (6 bases). V lost 7 bases and J lost 0, with 16 bases in between. The CDR3 contains 15 residues. Germline lookup yields CDR1 SGHRS and CDR2 YFSETQ. CDR3 sequence: CASQRGDGANYGYTF. The CDR3 DNA reads TGCGCCAGCCAGAGGGGGGATGGTGCTAACTATGGCTACACCTTC.

The chain uses TRBV5-4 and TRBJ2-1; weak D call: TRBD2 (5 bases). Trimming left V 0 bases short and J 8 bases short, with 6 bases between. CDR1 and CDR2 from the germline V gene are SGHNT and YYREEE (reference sequence). This CDR3 comprises 12 residues. The CDR3 DNA sequence: TGTGCCAGCAGCTTGGCGAGGGATGAGCAGTTCTTC. Its translation: CASSLARDEQFF.

J is TRBJ2-7 and V is TRBV12-5; weak D call: TRBD1 (6 bases). The CDR3 sequence is 12 residues long. Germline CDR1 and CDR2: LGHNT and FRNRAP. The germline V and J ends were trimmed by 7 bases and 3 bases, with 10 bases remaining between them. In DNA, the CDR3 is TGTGCTAGTGCTCGAGGGGGCTACGAGCAGTACTTC. This sequence encodes CASARGGYEQYF. The variable domain in full, with the rest retrieved from reference TRBV12-5 and TRBJ2-7, is DARVTQTPRHKVTEMGQEVTMRCQPILGHNTVFWYRQTMMQGLELLAYFRNRAPLDDSGMPKDRFSAEMPDATLATLKIQPSEPRDSAVYFCASARGGYEQYFGPGTRLTVT.

This rearrangement joins TRBV19 to TRBJ2-2, with D uncertain. Germline lookup yields CDR1 LNHDA and CDR2 SQIVND (reference sequence). This CDR3 contains 13 residues. V was clipped by 3 bases and J by 8 bases, with 10 bases between them. In DNA, the CDR3 is TGTGCCAGTAGTATGGAATCTGGGGGGGAGCTGTTTTTT. It encodes CASSMESGGELFF.

This sequence joins TRBV6-1 and TRBJ2-7, with unresolved D. CDR1 is MNHNS, CDR2 SASEGT, per germline. CDR3 length: 14 amino acids. V was shortened by 2 bases and J by 2 bases, with 10 bases between the two germline ends. This CDR3 reads CASSESDNTYEQYF. CDR3 coding DNA: TGTGCCAGCAGTGAATCCGACAATACCTACGAGCAGTACTTC.

J is TRBJ1-6 and V is TRBV11-2; D remains ambiguous. Deletions cut 5 bases from V and 4 bases from J, with 15 bases between. This CDR3 has 16 amino acids. Germline V gene sequence: CDR1 SGHAT, CDR2 FQNNGV. CDR3 sequence (DNA): TGTGCCAGCAGCCCCCTAGGGTCCGGGTATAATTCACCCCTCCACTTT. This codes for CASSPLGSGYNSPLHF. Looking up the rest from reference TRBV11-2 and TRBJ1-6 gives the full variable domain: EAGVAQSPRYKIIEKRQSVAFWCNPISGHATLYWYQQILGQGPKLLIQFQNNGVVDDSQLPKDRFSAERLKGVDSTLKIQPAKLEDSAVYLCASSPLGSGYNSPLHFGNGTRLTVT.

This rearrangement joins TRBV30 to TRBJ1-5; perhaps TRBD1 as D (5 bases). The CDR3 has 15 residues. Germline V gene sequence: CDR1 GTSNPN, CDR2 SVGIG (reference sequence). V lost 2 bases and J 6 bases, leaving 17 bases between the germline ends. CDR3 DNA sequence: TGTGCCTGGAGTCGTTCGTCCGGACACCCTCAGCCCCAGCATTTT. Translating gives CAWSRSSGHPQPQHF.

This clone was seen more than once but under ten times. The chain combines TRBV19 with TRBJ1-4; D is unresolved. The CDR3 covers 14 residues. The germline V and J ends were trimmed by 3 bases and 7 bases, with 12 bases remaining between them. Per the germline V gene, CDR1 is LNHDA and CDR2 is SQIVND (reference sequence). Here the CDR3 DNA reads TGTGCCAGTAGTATGTTCGCTGGAGGTGAAAAACTGTTTTTT. Residues: CASSMFAGGEKLFF.